The source of this T cell receptor (beta chain) is a study of blood T cell repertoires in COVID-19. Study context: T cells, B-cell-depleted T cells, or PBMCs provided the cDNA or gDNA that served as material.

In the authors' workflow: From reference gene primer amplification, estimates of nucleated cell counts were derived. Here immunoSEQ multiplex PCR was the method, and the copy in TCRdb shows in-frame clones only, minus some. D and trimming come from the DNA, and the V and J calls and clone size come from that table. Of 210,000 or so clones detected, about 83% appear once; the ten largest clones hold 4.5% to 5%. Enrolled through a virtual design, the participants were between 18 and 89 years of age and came from 24 US areas. The sequenced sample consisted of PBMCs or T cells enriched from blood (not recorded which). This TCR was recovered from a woman aged 50 to 60 who had been exposed to COVID-19.

The CDR3 region has the DNA TGTGCCAGCAGATCCCAGGGCACTGAAGCTTTCTTT. Residues: CASRSQGTEAFF. This chain uses TRBV6-5 with TRBJ1-1; tentatively, D is TRBD1 (5 bases). Germline CDR1 is MNHEY and CDR2 is SVGAGI. The CDR3 contains 12 residues. V was clipped by 6 bases and J by 4 bases, with 9 bases between them.